This entry is about one T cell receptor beta chain. The sample belongs to a study of blood T cell repertoires in COVID-19. Using immunoSEQ multiplex PCR, the repertoire was profiled, and TCRdb retains in-frame clones only, with some absent. The data hold 160,000 or so clones, with 85% to 90% observed a single time. This CDR3 is built from 16 residues. Germline V gene data show CDR1 as LNHDA and CDR2 as SQIVND (reference sequence). V gave up 3 bases and J gave up 7 bases, with 20 bases separating them. Input material: peripheral blood. The TCR originated in a woman between 40 and 55 years old with acute or convalescent COVID-19. The chain combines TRBV19 with TRBJ2-3; D is perhaps TRBD2 (7 bases). The CDR3 protein is CASSMGGGGLYNTQYF. The CDR3 bases are TGTGCCAGTAGTATGGGAGGGGGGGGCCTCTACAATACGCAGTATTTT.